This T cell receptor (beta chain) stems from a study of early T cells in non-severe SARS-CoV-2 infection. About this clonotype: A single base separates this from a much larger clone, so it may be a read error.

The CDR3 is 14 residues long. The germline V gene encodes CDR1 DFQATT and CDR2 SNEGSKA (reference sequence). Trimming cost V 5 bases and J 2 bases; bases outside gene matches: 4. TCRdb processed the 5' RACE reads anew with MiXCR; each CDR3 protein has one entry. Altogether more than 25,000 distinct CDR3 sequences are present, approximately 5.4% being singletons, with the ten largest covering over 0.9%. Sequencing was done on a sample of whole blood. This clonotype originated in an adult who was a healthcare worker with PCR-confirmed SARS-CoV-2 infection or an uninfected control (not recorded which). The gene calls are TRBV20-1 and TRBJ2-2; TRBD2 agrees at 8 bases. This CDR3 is CSAGSGGNTGELFF. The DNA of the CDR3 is TGCAGTGCTGGGAGCGGGGGAAACACCGGGGAGCTGTTTTTT.